This note documents a single T cell receptor beta chain sequence. The antigen this receptor binds is unknown. Nothing much larger sits one base from this clone, and base qualities are not available. The sample comes from a study of OX40 agonist ivuxolimab in advanced cancers. Regarding the complete study: Ivuxolimab, which targeted the costimulatory receptor OX40 (CD134), was an agonistic, fully human IgG2 monoclonal antibody. Intravenous ivuxolimab was administered to patients every 2 weeks at six dose levels: 0.01, 0.1, 0.3, 1.5, 3 and 10 mg/kg. Of the 50 to 55 patients in dose escalation, about 20 had hepatocellular carcinoma, about 15 had melanoma, 9 had renal cell carcinoma and 9 had head and neck cancer. A male proportion of around 81% and a mean age of approximately 55 years, ranging from roughly 23 to 79, were recorded for the dose-escalation cohort. Prior anti-PD-1, anti-PD-L1 or anti-CTLA-4 therapy was permitted, and 40% to 50% of dose-escalation patients had received checkpoint inhibitors. Partial responses occurred in three dose-escalation patients: two with cutaneous melanoma and one with hepatocellular carcinoma. Peripheral TCRbeta sequencing aimed to test whether ivuxolimab altered TCR sequence diversity and caused clonal T-cell expansion. The paper covers the monotherapy dose-escalation part of the phase I ivuxolimab trial, which included N of about 50 patients.

Genomic DNA was isolated from the sorted cells so that the TCRbeta CDR3 region could be sequenced. The immunoSEQ Assay was used for sequencing of TCRbeta CDR3 regions. TCRdb obtained this table from immuneACCESS and retained in-frame rearrangements with V and J assigned. These tables miss some clones; where compared with another copy, unresolved V genes account for less than half of the shortfall, and the remainder is unexplained. Within this sample are 80,000 or so clones, with about nine tenths of them counted one time only. The biggest ten clones account for roughly 0.3% of the sample. Patients with autoimmune disease history or receiving systemic immunosuppression were excluded from the trial. Peripheral blood for TCR sequencing was collected from all dose cohorts at baseline, on cycle 4 day 1, and on cycle 7 day 1. Samples came from an open-label, multicenter, first-in-human phase I dose-escalation trial of ivuxolimab. Adults with locally advanced or metastatic melanoma, renal cell carcinoma, hepatocellular carcinoma or head and neck squamous cell carcinoma were enrolled in the trial. Before TCR sequencing, CD4+ T cells and CD8+ T cells were sorted from peripheral blood as separate populations.

Measured from the cysteine to the phenylalanine, the CDR3 is 13 residues long. The retained sequence is limited to the CDR3, 39 bases, with the frame set at the first base. For CDR1 and CDR2, the germline V gene lists SGHAT and FQNNGV. V and J lose 2 bases and 4 bases, and a span of 5 bases separates them. Beyond this particular receptor, the publication reports: Low levels of normalized T-cell clonal expansion were also seen in some patients who did not respond. Partial responders in the 0.1-3.0 mg/kg groups had among the lowest normalized peripheral clonal expansion, especially among CD8+ T cells. At doses of 0.1 to 3.0 mg/kg, clonal expansion of both CD4+ and CD8+ blood T cells was observed from baseline to week 6. After ivuxolimab, expanded clones were on average more numerous among CD8+ T cells than among CD4+ T cells. The antigen specificity of the clonally expanded peripheral T cells was not determined.

In this chain, TRBV11-2 is recombined with TRBJ2-2; confidence is insufficient to name the D gene. The TCR originated in an adult with an advanced solid tumor such as melanoma, head and neck, liver or kidney cancer. The sequenced sample was CD4+ or CD8+ T cells sorted from blood, obtained in a trial of the OX40 agonist ivuxolimab. The CDR3 has the sequence CASSLSLTGELFF. The DNA is TGTGCCAGCAGCTTAAGCCTCACCGGGGAGCTGTTTTTT.